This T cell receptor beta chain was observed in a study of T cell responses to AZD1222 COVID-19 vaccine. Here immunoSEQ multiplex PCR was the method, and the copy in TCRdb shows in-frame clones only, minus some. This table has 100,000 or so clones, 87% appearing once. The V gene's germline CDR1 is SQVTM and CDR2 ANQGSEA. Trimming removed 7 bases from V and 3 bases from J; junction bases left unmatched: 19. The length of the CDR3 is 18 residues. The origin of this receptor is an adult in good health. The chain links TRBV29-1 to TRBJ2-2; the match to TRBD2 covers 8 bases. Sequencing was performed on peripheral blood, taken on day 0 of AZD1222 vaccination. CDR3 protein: CSAAALPRAGGYTGELFF. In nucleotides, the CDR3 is TGCAGCGCCGCAGCCCTACCTAGGGCGGGAGGTTACACCGGGGAGCTGTTTTTT.